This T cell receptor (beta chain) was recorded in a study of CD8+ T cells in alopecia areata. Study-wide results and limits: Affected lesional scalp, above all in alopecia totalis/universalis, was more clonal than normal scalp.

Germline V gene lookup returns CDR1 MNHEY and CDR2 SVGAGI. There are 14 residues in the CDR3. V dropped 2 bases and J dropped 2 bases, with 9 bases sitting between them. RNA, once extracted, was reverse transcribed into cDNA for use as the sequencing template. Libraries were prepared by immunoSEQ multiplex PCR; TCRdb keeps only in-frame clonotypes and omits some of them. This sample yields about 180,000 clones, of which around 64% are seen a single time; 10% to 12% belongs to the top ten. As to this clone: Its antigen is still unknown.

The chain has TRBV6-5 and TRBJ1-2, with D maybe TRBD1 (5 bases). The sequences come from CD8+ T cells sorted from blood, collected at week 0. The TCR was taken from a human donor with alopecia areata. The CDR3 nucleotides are TGTGCCAGCAGTTACGGGGACGGGAACTATGGCTACACCTTC. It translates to CASSYGDGNYGYTF.